These T cell receptor beta chains were read from a single sample in a study of technical replicates of blood from several donors. Here immunoSEQ multiplex PCR was the method, and the copy in TCRdb shows in-frame clones only, minus some. This sample has some 70,000 clones, with around nine tenths found just once. The sample comprised T cells isolated from PBMCs. Every receptor here comes from a human donor in good health. CDR3s include the opening cysteine and the closing phenylalanine or tryptophan. Fields, in order: J gene, V gene, clone size, D gene, CDR3 DNA, CDR3 protein. D genes are given only for firm matches. A clone size is listed for some rows: how often the clone was seen (once, few, many), or a class if it is expanded.

J: TRBJ1-3; V: TRBV7-3; size: -; D: TRBD1; DNA: TGTGCCAGCAGCCAATCCGACCGGGACAGGGGTGATGGAAACACCATATATTTT; CDR3: CASSQSDRDRGDGNTIYF
J: TRBJ2-7; V: TRBV4-3; size: -; D: -; DNA: TGCGCCAGCAGCCAAGGACAGCTAGGTCCCTACGAGCAGTACTTC; CDR3: CASSQGQLGPYEQYF
J: TRBJ2-4; V: TRBV7-9; size: -; D: TRBD2; DNA: TGTGCCAGCAGCTTGGGCATAGCGGGAGCGGGTAGTGAGAAAAACATTCAGTACTTC; CDR3: CASSLGIAGAGSEKNIQYF
J: TRBJ2-3; V: TRBV18; size: -; D: TRBD2; DNA: TGTGCCAGCTCACCATTAGCGGGAAATACAGATACGCAGTATTTT; CDR3: CASSPLAGNTDTQYF
J: TRBJ2-7; V: TRBV15; size: -; D: -; DNA: TGTGCCACCAGCAGAGGACAGGTGAACTACGAGCAGTACTTC; CDR3: CATSRGQVNYEQYF
J: TRBJ1-2; V: TRBV5-4; size: -; D: -; DNA: TGTGCCAGCAGCTTGGGAACTTCGGTTGCTTACGGCTACACCTTC; CDR3: CASSLGTSVAYGYTF
J: TRBJ1-2; V: TRBV29-1; size: -; D: -; DNA: TGCAGCGTTGGAACTCGACAGATCTATGGCTACACCTTC; CDR3: CSVGTRQIYGYTF
J: TRBJ1-5; V: TRBV7-9; size: -; D: -; DNA: TGTGCCAGCAGCCCCGGGGCGGGGGAATATAGCAATCAGCCCCAGCATTTT; CDR3: CASSPGAGEYSNQPQHF
J: TRBJ2-3; V: TRBV2; size: -; D: -; DNA: TGTGCCAGCAGTGCCGAGGGAACAGATACGCAGTATTTT; CDR3: CASSAEGTDTQYF
J: TRBJ2-7; V: TRBV6-5; size: -; D: TRBD2; DNA: TGTGCCAGCAGTTACCTGGCTCTAGCGGGGGCCTACGAGCAGTACTTC; CDR3: CASSYLALAGAYEQYF
J: TRBJ1-2; V: TRBV5-1; size: -; D: TRBD1; DNA: TGCGCCAGCAGGACAGGGGGCGGGGATGGCTACACCTTC; CDR3: CASRTGGGDGYTF
J: TRBJ2-5; V: TRBV5-4; size: -; D: TRBD2; DNA: TGTGCCAGCAGCTCCGGACTAGCTGAGACCCAGTACTTC; CDR3: CASSSGLAETQYF
J: TRBJ1-1; V: TRBV11-3; size: -; D: -; DNA: TGTGCCAGCAGCTTAGATGCGGATTCTGAAGCTTTCTTT; CDR3: CASSLDADSEAFF
J: TRBJ2-5; V: TRBV10-2; size: -; D: TRBD2; DNA: TGCGCCAGCAGAAGTAGCGGGCAAGAGACCCAGTACTTC; CDR3: CASRSSGQETQYF
J: TRBJ2-7; V: TRBV11-3; size: -; D: TRBD1; DNA: TGTGCCAGCAGCTCACAGGGGCGACCCTACGAGCAGTACTTC; CDR3: CASSSQGRPYEQYF
J: TRBJ2-7; V: TRBV6-5; size: -; D: -; DNA: TGTGCCAGCACCAGGGGTAGCGAGCAGTACTTC; CDR3: CASTRGSEQYF
J: TRBJ1-2; V: TRBV14; size: -; D: TRBD1; DNA: TGTGCCAGCAGACCAGGGGGTAACTATGGCTACACCTTC; CDR3: CASRPGGNYGYTF
J: TRBJ2-3; V: TRBV11-3; size: -; D: TRBD2; DNA: TGTGCCAGCAGCTTAGCGGGGTGGCGGGAGGACCTAACCACAGATACGCAGTATTTT; CDR3: CASSLAGWREDLTTDTQYF
J: TRBJ2-2; V: TRBV5-6; size: -; D: -; DNA: TGTGCCAGCAGGACAGCGACCGGGGAGCTGTTTTTT; CDR3: CASRTATGELFF
J: TRBJ2-3; V: TRBV5-4; size: -; D: -; DNA: TGTGCCAGCAGCTTACCCAGGGGGGACGCAGATACGCAGTATTTT; CDR3: CASSLPRGDADTQYF
J: TRBJ2-2; V: TRBV9; size: few; D: -; DNA: TGTGCCAGCAGCGTAGCTACGTCAGGCGGGGAGCTGTTTTTT; CDR3: CASSVATSGGELFF
J: TRBJ1-5; V: TRBV29-1; size: -; D: TRBD1; DNA: TGCAGCGTTGGAATGACAGGGAATCAGCCCCAGCATTTT; CDR3: CSVGMTGNQPQHF
J: TRBJ2-7; V: TRBV2; size: -; D: -; DNA: TGTGCCAGCAGTGAAGCGCTTAGGCGGGCCAGCTCCTACGAGCAGTACTTC; CDR3: CASSEALRRASSYEQYF
J: TRBJ1-3; V: TRBV7-3; size: -; D: -; DNA: TGTGCCAGCAGCTTGGGACTCGGAAACACCATATATTTT; CDR3: CASSLGLGNTIYF
J: TRBJ2-1; V: TRBV9; size: -; D: -; DNA: TGTGCCAGCAGCGCACTGACTACCCCAGGCCTTAATGAGCAGTTCTTC; CDR3: CASSALTTPGLNEQFF
J: TRBJ1-1; V: TRBV11-2; size: few; D: -; DNA: TGTGCCAGCAGCCAATTCAGGGGTAACACTGAAGCTTTCTTT; CDR3: CASSQFRGNTEAFF
J: TRBJ2-7; V: TRBV30; size: -; D: TRBD2; DNA: TGTGCCTGGGGTGGACTAGCGGGATTCGAGCAGTACTTC; CDR3: CAWGGLAGFEQYF
J: TRBJ2-1; V: TRBV23-1; size: -; D: TRBD2; DNA: TGCGCCAGCAGTCCTCTAGCGGGAGGGTATGAGCAGTTCTTC; CDR3: CASSPLAGGYEQFF